This is a list of T cell receptor beta chains from one sample in a study of T cells in Graves' hyperthyroidism and ophthalmopathy. Each CDR3 protein is one row after TCRdb ran MiXCR on the multiplex PCR reads. The table records about 550,000 distinct CDR3 sequences, around 21% of them present only once. Source material: blood. The receptors derive from a man aged 18 to 29 with Graves' hyperthyroidism. The CDR3 runs from the conserved cysteine through the conserved F or W. D genes are given only for firm matches. Size tells how often a clone was seen (once, few, many) or the class of an expanded clone, and some rows leave it out.

TRBV27	few	-	TRBJ2-7	CASLGGGSGEQYF	TGTGCCAGCCTAGGGGGGGGCTCCGGCGAGCAGTACTTC
TRBV12-3/TRBV12-4	many	-	TRBJ2-7	CASSRSRNEQYF	TGTGCCAGCAGCCGGAGCAGGAACGAGCAGTACTTC
TRBV10-3	many	-	TRBJ1-2	CAISEGTNYGYTF	TGTGCCATCAGTGAGGGCACTAACTATGGCTACACCTTC
TRBV6-1	many	-	TRBJ2-7	CASSDTVQGNYEQYF	TGTGCCAGCAGCGACACCGTGCAGGGAAACTACGAGCAGTACTTC
TRBV5-1	-	TRBD2	TRBJ2-5	CASSLAGLAGVLQETQYF	TGCGCCAGCAGCTTGGCGGGACTAGCGGGGGTCCTCCAAGAGACCCAGTACTTC
TRBV12-3/TRBV12-4	many	-	TRBJ1-5	CASSLRGRRARPQHF	TGTGCCAGCAGTTTAAGGGGTAGGCGGGCTCGTCCCCAGCATTTT
TRBV6-5	many	-	TRBJ2-2	CASSYSLGGREVGELFF	TGTGCCAGCAGTTACTCGTTAGGGGGCCGGGAGGTCGGGGAGCTGTTTTTT
TRBV10-3	many	-	TRBJ2-7	CAISPGGGQVYEQYF	TGTGCCATCAGTCCCGGGGGGGGACAGGTCTACGAGCAGTACTTC
TRBV12-3/TRBV12-4	-	-	TRBJ1-5	CASSSSGPWGPQHF	TGTGCCAGCAGTTCCTCTGGCCCCTGGGGGCCCCAGCATTTT
TRBV3-1	-	TRBD1	TRBJ2-5	CASSQEPRGTTGSQYF	TGTGCCAGCAGCCAAGAACCCAGGGGGACAACGGGGTCCCAGTACTTC
TRBV11-2	many	-	TRBJ1-3	CASSRNVDGGNTIYF	TGTGCCAGCAGCCGAAACGTGGACGGGGGAAACACCATATATTTT
TRBV5-1	few	-	TRBJ2-7	CASMRDATYEQYF	TGCGCCAGCATGCGGGACGCAACCTACGAGCAGTACTTC
TRBV29-1	few	TRBD1	TRBJ1-1	CSLWDRGDTEAFF	TGCAGCCTTTGGGACAGGGGGGACACTGAAGCTTTCTTT
TRBV28	many	-	TRBJ1-5	CASSLGQTQHF	TGTGCCAGCAGTTTGGGTCAGACCCAGCATTTT
TRBV11-2	-	-	TRBJ2-7	CASSLGLYELYF	TGTGCCAGCAGCTTGGGCCTCTACGAGCTGTACTTC
TRBV7-2	-	TRBD1	TRBJ2-7	CAISLARGQGPSGEQYF	TGTGCCATCAGCTTAGCCAGGGGACAGGGACCCTCTGGCGAGCAGTACTTC
TRBV6-1	many	-	TRBJ2-2	CASMVRTGELFF	TGTGCCAGCATGGTGCGAACCGGGGAGCTGTTTTTT
TRBV18	few	-	TRBJ2-7	CASSPGQERTYEQYF	TGTGCCAGCTCACCTGGACAAGAGCGCACCTACGAGCAGTACTTC
TRBV28	-	-	TRBJ2-3	CASSPLGSREADTQYF	TGTGCCAGCAGTCCCCTGGGGTCTCGTGAGGCAGATACGCAGTATTTT
TRBV2	many	-	TRBJ1-5	CASNLGVSNQPQHF	TGTGCCAGCAACTTAGGGGTAAGCAATCAGCCCCAGCATTTT
TRBV7-2	-	-	TRBJ1-1	CASSHRTAEAFF	TGTGCCAGCAGCCACAGGACAGCTGAAGCTTTCTTT
TRBV9	-	TRBD1	TRBJ1-2	CASTLNRDSSVYTF	TGTGCCAGCACCTTAAACCGGGACAGCTCGGTCTACACCTTC
TRBV10-3	-	TRBD1	TRBJ1-2	CAISESRGQGDYGYTF	TGTGCCATCAGTGAGTCTCGAGGACAGGGGGACTATGGCTACACCTTC
TRBV20-1	many	TRBD1	TRBJ1-2	CSARDQGQIHGYTF	TGCAGTGCTAGAGATCAGGGACAGATCCATGGCTACACCTTC
TRBV28	-	-	TRBJ2-5	CASREGLYARETQYF	TGTGCCAGCAGAGAGGGACTTTATGCCCGGGAGACCCAGTACTTC
TRBV20-1	many	-	TRBJ2-5	CSASDTSAEETQYF	TGCAGTGCTTCGGACACCTCAGCGGAGGAGACCCAGTACTTC
TRBV6-1	many	TRBD1	TRBJ1-5	CASGGQGASNQPQHF	TGTGCCAGCGGGGGACAGGGGGCGAGCAATCAGCCCCAGCATTTT
TRBV18	few	-	TRBJ2-2	CASSPPGTGELFF	TGTGCCAGCTCACCACCCGGTACCGGGGAGCTGTTTTTT
TRBV7-8	many	TRBD1	TRBJ2-7	CASSSQTGTSYEQYF	TGTGCCAGCAGCTCCCAGACAGGGACCTCCTACGAGCAGTACTTC
TRBV20-1	many	-	TRBJ2-7	CSANGGEQYF	TGCAGTGCTAATGGGGGGGAGCAGTACTTC
TRBV13	many	-	TRBJ2-2	CASSPPRGAAGELFF	TGTGCCAGCAGCCCGCCACGGGGGGCGGCCGGGGAGCTGTTTTTT
TRBV5-1	many	-	TRBJ2-2	CASSLGRNTGELFF	TGCGCCAGCAGCTTGGGACGGAACACCGGGGAGCTGTTTTTT
TRBV13	many	TRBD1	TRBJ1-2	CASSDGQGNIYGYTF	TGTGCCAGCAGCGATGGACAGGGGAACATCTATGGCTACACCTTC
TRBV7-6	-	TRBD1	TRBJ1-6	CASSLTGTNNSPLHF	TGTGCCAGCAGCCTGACAGGGACCAATAATTCACCCCTCCACTTT
TRBV20-1	many	TRBD2	TRBJ2-7	CSAISGGAYEQYF	TGCAGTGCCATTAGCGGGGGGGCTTACGAGCAGTACTTC
TRBV6-1	many	-	TRBJ1-2	CASILSPNYGYTF	TGTGCCAGCATTCTTTCTCCTAACTATGGCTACACCTTC
TRBV2	few	TRBD2	TRBJ2-5	CASSDSGGEETQYF	TGTGCCAGCAGTGATTCGGGGGGGGAAGAGACCCAGTACTTC
TRBV28	few	-	TRBJ2-7	CASSFAPSSYEQYF	TGTGCCAGCAGTTTTGCCCCGAGCTCCTACGAGCAGTACTTC
TRBV12-3/TRBV12-4	-	-	TRBJ2-2	CASSPKVGRFANTGELFF	TGTGCCAGCAGTCCCAAAGTGGGGAGGTTCGCGAACACCGGGGAGCTGTTTTTT
TRBV28	-	-	TRBJ1-1	CASSLETVLHAFF	TGTGCCAGCAGTTTAGAGACAGTGTTACACGCTTTCTTT
TRBV11-1	many	-	TRBJ2-7	CASSLTQGSYEQYF	TGTGCCAGCAGCTTAACCCAGGGGAGCTACGAGCAGTACTTC
TRBV6-1	many	-	TRBJ2-7	CASSEQGQGWGYEQYF	TGTGCCAGCAGTGAACAGGGGCAGGGGTGGGGCTACGAGCAGTACTTC
TRBV19	-	-	TRBJ1-5	CASSIWRGRGNQPQHF	TGTGCCAGTAGTATATGGCGGGGGCGCGGCAATCAGCCCCAGCATTTT
TRBV6-1	-	-	TRBJ2-4	CASSEGGRIVMYIKYF	TGTGCCAGCAGTGAAGGAGGACGGATAGTGATGTACATTAAGTACTTC
TRBV5-1	-	-	TRBJ2-2	CASSLEAVTGELFF	TGCGCCAGCAGCTTGGAGGCAGTAACCGGGGAGCTGTTTTTT
TRBV11-2	-	TRBD2	TRBJ2-7	CASRAPGTSGGGEQYF	TGTGCCAGCAGAGCCCCTGGGACTAGCGGGGGCGGGGAGCAGTACTTC
TRBV30	few	-	TRBJ2-6	CAWSRGGGTNVLTF	TGTGCCTGGTCCCGAGGGGGTGGGACCAACGTCCTGACTTTC
TRBV7-8	many	-	TRBJ1-5	CASSLVWGREGNQPQHF	TGTGCCAGCAGCTTAGTGTGGGGGCGAGAGGGCAATCAGCCCCAGCATTTT
TRBV6-1	-	TRBD1	TRBJ1-2	CASSQNRGGGYTF	TGTGCCAGCAGCCAAAACAGGGGTGGGGGCTACACCTTC
TRBV13	many	-	TRBJ2-5	CASSPNPPGRRGVETQYF	TGTGCCAGCAGCCCCAACCCCCCGGGTAGACGGGGTGTAGAGACCCAGTACTTC
TRBV7-2	many	-	TRBJ2-7	CASSLALFASYEQYF	TGTGCCAGCAGCTTAGCGCTTTTTGCCTCCTACGAGCAGTACTTC
TRBV4-2	few	-	TRBJ1-1	CASSQYMGGGNTEAFF	TGTGCCAGCAGCCAGTATATGGGGGGTGGGAACACTGAAGCTTTCTTT
TRBV10-3	many	-	TRBJ1-1	CAISGVGGTEAFF	TGTGCCATCAGTGGTGTGGGGGGCACTGAAGCTTTCTTT
TRBV2	many	-	TRBJ2-5	CASSPDLQETQYF	TGTGCCAGCAGTCCGGACCTGCAAGAGACCCAGTACTTC
TRBV20-1	few	-	TRBJ1-1	CSARGALGRNTEAFF	TGCAGTGCTAGAGGGGCCCTTGGGAGGAACACTGAAGCTTTCTTT
TRBV2	few	TRBD2	TRBJ2-5	CASTDYSGGATQYF	TGTGCCAGCACCGATTATAGCGGGGGGGCGACCCAGTACTTC
TRBV30	many	-	TRBJ2-2	CAWSPRLFGELFF	TGTGCCTGGAGTCCACGGCTGTTCGGGGAGCTGTTTTTT
TRBV7-9	-	-	TRBJ1-1	CASSLKGATEAFF	TGTGCCAGCAGCTTAAAGGGAGCCACTGAAGCTTTCTTT
TRBV6-5	many	TRBD1	TRBJ1-2	CASSSTGLGYGYTF	TGTGCCAGCAGCTCGACAGGGCTGGGCTATGGCTACACCTTC